One and the same sample provided the 32 T cell receptor beta chains below, sequenced in a study of T cell repertoires in ileal Crohn's disease. Using immunoSEQ multiplex PCR, the repertoire was profiled, and TCRdb retains in-frame clones only, with some absent. The sample shows about 11,000 clones, more than 75% of them seen only once. The sequencing sample was made of ileal tissue. These receptors all come from an adult with Crohn's disease.

The chain has TRBV11-1 and TRBJ2-5, with 8 nucleotides matching TRBD1. The V gene's germline CDR1 is SGHAT and CDR2 FQDESV (reference sequence). The CDR3 length is 13 residues. After removal of 7 bases from V and 7 bases from J, the junction contained 8 bases not matched to a gene. The CDR3 loop reads CASTPSDRGTQYF. In nucleotides, the CDR3 is TGTGCCAGCACCCCCAGTGACAGGGGGACCCAGTACTTC.

Only a few counts were recorded for this clone. The chain is built from TRBV7-2 and TRBJ1-2; 8 nucleotides line up with TRBD1. The CDR3 is made up of 15 amino acids. Germline CDR1 and CDR2: SGHTA and FQGNSA. Trimming took 2 bases from V and 8 from J; bases not matched to a gene: 10. DNA for the CDR3: TGTGCCAGCAGCTTACAGGGGCAGGGGGCGAGAGGCTACACCTTC. Its translation is CASSLQGQGARGYTF.

This clone was recorded a few times. This chain connects TRBV6-1 to TRBJ1-5; D unresolved. The CDR3 extends over 18 amino acids. The ends were cut back, 2 bases at V and 1 base at J, with 18 bases in the middle. Germline V gives CDR1 MNHNS, CDR2 SASEGT. CDR3 region: CASSESLRAIWSNQPQHF. The CDR3 nucleotides read TGTGCCAGCAGTGAAAGTTTGAGGGCGATTTGGAGCAATCAGCCCCAGCATTTT.

The chain uses TRBV7-8 and TRBJ1-1; TRBD1 aligns across 7 bases. The ends lost 3 bases at V and 0 bases at J; junction bases unmatched: 10. Germline-derived CDR1 and CDR2 are SGHVS and FQNEAQ. There are 17 residues in the CDR3. CDR3 DNA sequence: TGTGCCAGCAGCTTTCGCCGGGACAGTAGCATGAACACTGAAGCTTTCTTT. It yields the protein CASSFRRDSSMNTEAFF. Supplemented by reference TRBV7-8 and TRBJ1-1, the full variable domain reads GAGVSQSPRYKVAKRGQDVALRCDPISGHVSLFWYQQALGQGPEFLTYFQNEAQLDKSGLPSDRFFAERPEGSVSTLKIQRTQQEDSAVYLCASSFRRDSSMNTEAFFGQGTRLTVV.

This CDR3 is CASSVRTDNSPLHF. In DNA form, the CDR3 reads TGTGCCAGCAGTGTAAGGACAGATAATTCACCCCTCCACTTT. V usage is TRBV2 and J usage is TRBJ1-6; weak D call: TRBD1 (6 bases). The germline V gene encodes CDR1 SNHLY and CDR2 FYNNEI. The V end was cut by 4 bases, the J end by 5 bases, with 9 bases between. The CDR3 covers 14 residues.

This sequence joins TRBV7-8 and TRBJ2-1; 8 bases are a match to TRBD2. Germline lookup yields CDR1 SGHVS and CDR2 FQNEAQ. The CDR3 contains 18 residues. After removal of 0 bases from V and 10 bases from J, the junction contained 17 bases not matched to a gene. CDR3 sequence (DNA): TGTGCCAGCAGCTTAGCGTTGGGGAGCGGGGGCCCCCGCATAGAGCAGTTCTTC. Protein product: CASSLALGSGGPRIEQFF.

The CDR3: CASSYLDRIYEQYF. The CDR3 nucleotides read TGTGCCAGCAGTTACTTGGACAGAATCTACGAGCAGTACTTC. The chain uses TRBV6-6 and TRBJ2-7, with a possible D match to TRBD1 (6 bases). Germline values: CDR1 MNHNY, CDR2 SVGAGI (reference sequence). This CDR3 spans 14 amino acids. Trimming stripped 1 base from V and 3 bases from J, with 10 bases between.

This chain uses TRBV5-4 with TRBJ1-2, with TRBD1 matching 9 bases. The CDR3 is 14 amino acids. The germline gives CDR1 SGHNT, CDR2 YYREEE (reference sequence). Unmatched junction bases numbered 8, after V lost 4 bases and J lost 7 bases. Here the CDR3 reads CASSAGQGPLGYTF. As DNA, the CDR3 is TGTGCCAGCAGCGCGGGACAGGGCCCTCTTGGCTACACCTTC.

The chain combines TRBV14 with TRBJ1-6; weak D call: TRBD1 (6 bases). From germline, CDR1 is SGHDN and CDR2 FVKESK. This CDR3 has 14 amino acids. V lost 4 bases and J lost 13, with 17 bases in between. This chain's CDR3 is CASSPQGRYKPLHF. In nucleotides, the CDR3 is TGTGCCAGCAGCCCACAGGGACGGTATAAGCCCCTCCACTTT.

This chain connects TRBV7-6 to TRBJ2-7; D possibly corresponds to TRBD1 (5 bases). The CDR3 spans 15 residues. Trimming cost V 6 bases and J 0 bases, with 15 bases left between them. The germline gives CDR1 SGHVS, CDR2 FNYEAQ. CDR3 nucleotide sequence: TGTGCCAGCAGGCTGGACACCTTAAGCTCCTACGAGCAGTACTTC. Translated, it gives CASRLDTLSSYEQYF. The variable domain in full, completed from reference TRBV7-6 and TRBJ2-7, reads GAGVSQSPRYKVTKRGQDVALRCDPISGHVSLYWYRQALGQGPEFLTYFNYEAQQDKSGLPNDRFSAERPEGSISTLTIQRTEQRDSAMYRCASRLDTLSSYEQYFGPGTRLTVT.

The J gene is TRBJ1-2, the V gene TRBV29-1; no reliable D call. The CDR3 length is 10 residues. The V and J ends lost 7 bases and 6 bases respectively, with 9 bases between them. Germline loops: CDR1 SQVTM, CDR2 ANQGSEA. The CDR3 sequence is CSAYSNGYTF. The CDR3 DNA reads as TGCAGCGCATACAGTAATGGCTACACCTTC. Together with reference TRBV29-1 and TRBJ1-2, the CDR3 gives the full variable domain: SAVISQKPSRDICQRGTSLTIQCQVDSQVTMMFWYRQQPGQSLTLIATANQGSEATYESGFVIDKFPISRPNLTFSTLTVSNMSPEDSSIYLCSAYSNGYTFGSGTRLTVV.

The gene calls are TRBV4-1 and TRBJ1-4; the D gene is possibly TRBD1 (5 bases). CDR1 is MGHRA, CDR2 YSYEKL, per germline. V dropped 6 bases and J dropped 4 bases, with 12 bases sitting between them. The CDR3 has 14 amino acids. The CDR3 DNA sequence: TGCGCCAGCAGGGGGAGGGGCAGTAATGAAAAACTGTTTTTT. This gives the protein CASRGRGSNEKLFF.

The V gene is TRBV15, the J gene TRBJ2-3; TRBD2 aligns across 7 bases. J gave up 3 bases and V 7 bases, and 7 bases lay outside the gene matches. The CDR3 extends over 14 amino acids. Germline V gives CDR1 LNHNV, CDR2 YYDKDF (reference sequence). The DNA of the CDR3 is TGTGCCACCAAGGACGGGGGGAGTACAGATACGCAGTATTTT. This sequence encodes CATKDGGSTDTQYF. Looking up the rest from reference TRBV15 and TRBJ2-3 gives the full variable domain: DAMVIQNPRYQVTQFGKPVTLSCSQTLNHNVMYWYQQKSSQAPKLLFHYYDKDFNNEADTPDNFQSRRPNTSFCFLDIRSPGLGDTAMYLCATKDGGSTDTQYFGPGTRLTVL.

The chain has TRBV5-1 and TRBJ2-7, with D possibly being TRBD2 (5 bases). Trimming took 1 base from V and 7 from J, leaving 12 bases between them. Germline V CDR1 and CDR2: SGHRS, YFSETQ. CDR3 size: 13 residues. In DNA form, the CDR3 reads TGCGCCAGCAGCTTGTCTTGGGAGCGGGAGCAGTACTTC. Residues: CASSLSWEREQYF.

The rearrangement links TRBV2 to TRBJ2-1, with D possibly TRBD2 on 6 matching bases. This CDR3 spans 15 amino acids. The germline gives CDR1 SNHLY, CDR2 FYNNEI. V lost 7 bases and J lost 2, with 15 bases in between. CDR3 loop: CASKEELATYNEQFF. The DNA of the CDR3 is TGTGCCAGCAAGGAAGAACTAGCCACCTACAATGAGCAGTTCTTC.

J is TRBJ1-1 and V is TRBV7-2; D remains unclear. V was pared by 1 base and J by 0 bases, with 9 bases between. Germline lookup yields CDR1 SGHTA and CDR2 FQGNSA. The length of the CDR3 is 15 residues. The CDR3 reads CASSLGTGVNTEAFF. The CDR3 DNA sequence: TGTGCCAGCAGCTTAGGTACCGGGGTGAACACTGAAGCTTTCTTT. Filled out from reference TRBV7-2 and TRBJ1-1, the complete variable domain reads GAGVSQSPSNKVTEKGKDVELRCDPISGHTALYWYRQSLGQGLEFLIYFQGNSAPDKSGLPSDRFSAERTGGSVSTLTIQRTQQEDSAVYLCASSLGTGVNTEAFFGQGTRLTVV.

The genes are TRBV10-3 and TRBJ2-5; TRBD2 matches at 7 bases. The CDR3 totals 15 residues. Germline trimming cut 10 bases from V and 2 bases from J; bases unmatched to any gene: 13. Germline V gene lookup returns CDR1 ENHRY and CDR2 SYGVKD. CDR3 region: CATTEGLAEQETQYF. For the CDR3, the DNA is TGTGCCACCACCGAGGGTCTAGCGGAACAAGAGACCCAGTACTTC.

V usage is TRBV2 and J usage is TRBJ2-3; the D gene is possibly TRBD2 (5 bases). CDR3 length: 12 amino acids. Germline loops: CDR1 SNHLY, CDR2 FYNNEI. The V end lost 5 bases, the J end lost 5 bases, and 8 bases lay between the germline ends. The CDR3 region is CASSLRVDTQYF. DNA for the CDR3: TGTGCCAGCAGTCTGAGGGTAGATACGCAGTATTTT.

V gene TRBV7-2 combines with J gene TRBJ2-7; TRBD1 agrees at 12 bases. V was pared by 5 bases and J by 1 base, with 3 bases of the junction left unmatched. CDR3 length: 15 amino acids. Germline-derived CDR1 and CDR2 are SGHTA and FQGNSA. Here the CDR3 DNA reads TGTGCCAGCAGCCAGGGACAGGGGGCTTCCTACGAGCAGTACTTC. Translated: CASSQGQGASYEQYF.

V gene TRBV20-1 combines with J gene TRBJ2-4, with D possibly being TRBD2 (6 bases). The CDR3 contains 11 residues. V lost 3 bases, J lost 7 bases, and 7 bases lay in between. CDR1 and CDR2 (germline): DFQATT, SNEGSKA (reference sequence). CDR3 sequence reads: CSASAGNIQYF. CDR3 DNA sequence: TGCAGTGCTAGTGCGGGGAACATTCAGTACTTC.

The J gene is TRBJ2-2, the V gene TRBV6-1; 7 bases map to TRBD1. The germline gives CDR1 MNHNS, CDR2 SASEGT. CDR3 size: 13 residues. V dropped 7 bases and J dropped 3; count of bases not matched to a gene: 2. In nucleotides, the CDR3 is TGTGCCAGCAAAACAGGGGACACCGGGGAGCTGTTTTTT. Encoded protein: CASKTGDTGELFF.

V gene TRBV10-3 combines with J gene TRBJ2-1; 7 bases line up with TRBD2. V shed 0 bases and J 3 bases; nucleotides not matched to a gene: 5. The CDR3 sequence is 16 residues long. From germline, CDR1 is ENHRY and CDR2 SYGVKD. CDR3 sequence (DNA): TGTGCCATCAGTGAGTCGACGGGGGGATACTACAATGAGCAGTTCTTC. As protein: CAISESTGGYYNEQFF.

The chain is built from TRBV14 and TRBJ2-5, with TRBD2 as a possible D gene (5 bases). Between the trimmed V and J ends, which lost 3 bases and 7 bases, there was a span of 21 bases. CDR3 length: 16 amino acids. In germline, CDR1 is SGHDN, CDR2 FVKESK. The CDR3 spells CASSHAPTRFWGTQYF. CDR3 nucleotides: TGTGCCAGCAGCCATGCCCCCACTAGGTTCTGGGGGACCCAGTACTTC.

In nucleotides, the CDR3 is TGTGCCAGCAGCTTAGTACAGGGGGACAATGAGCAGTTCTTC. Translated: CASSLVQGDNEQFF. The V and J genes are TRBV7-9 and TRBJ2-1, with TRBD1 matching over 8 bases. The CDR3 is made up of 14 amino acids. V was pared by 1 base and J by 5 bases, with 1 base of the junction left unmatched. Looked up from germline, CDR1 is SEHNR and CDR2 is FQNEAQ (reference sequence).

The chain links TRBV5-5 to TRBJ2-5; TRBD2 agrees at 8 bases. CDR3 size: 13 residues. Germline CDR1 is SGHKS and CDR2 is YYEKEE (reference sequence). V was clipped by 7 bases and J by 3 bases; unmatched bases: 5. For the CDR3, the DNA is TGTGCCAGCGGCGGGGGGCCCAAAGAGACCCAGTACTTC. The encoded protein is CASGGGPKETQYF. Full variable domain (remainder filled in from reference TRBV5-5 and TRBJ2-5): DAGVTQSPTHLIKTRGQQVTLRCSPISGHKSVSWYQQVLGQGPQFIFQYYEKEERGRGNFPDRFSARQFPNYSSELNVNALLLGDSALYLCASGGGPKETQYFGPGTRLLVL.

This rearrangement joins TRBV19 to TRBJ1-1; no clear D. Trimming stripped 5 bases from V and 4 bases from J, with 8 bases between. Germline values: CDR1 LNHDA, CDR2 SQIVND (reference sequence). The length of the CDR3 is 12 residues. The DNA of the CDR3 is TGTGCCAGTAGTTTCCAGGCCACTGAAGCTTTCTTT. Its protein is CASSFQATEAFF. The variable domain in full, with the rest retrieved from reference TRBV19 and TRBJ1-1, is DGGITQSPKYLFRKEGQNVTLSCEQNLNHDAMYWYRQDPGQGLRLIYYSQIVNDFQKGDIAEGYSVSREKKESFPLTVTSAQKNPTAFYLCASSFQATEAFFGQGTRLTVV.

The chain links TRBV5-1 to TRBJ2-7; D possibly corresponds to TRBD1 (6 bases). There are 12 residues in the CDR3. Germline assignment: CDR1 SGHRS and CDR2 YFSETQ. Trimming cost V 3 bases and J 3 bases, with 7 bases left between them. CDR3 amino acids: CASSWDNYEQYF. The CDR3 DNA is TGCGCCAGCAGCTGGGACAACTACGAGCAGTACTTC.

This chain links TRBV7-3 with TRBJ2-1; 7 nucleotides line up with TRBD1. Trimming took 5 bases from V and 7 from J; bases not matched to a gene: 8. Germline CDR1 and CDR2: SGHTA and FQGTGA. The CDR3 has 14 amino acids. The CDR3 sequence: CASSPGQIPNEQFF. DNA of the CDR3: TGTGCCAGCAGCCCGGGACAGATACCTAATGAGCAGTTCTTC.

This chain uses TRBV11-2 with TRBJ1-2; 9 bases are a match to TRBD1. The CDR3 is made up of 13 amino acids. Trimming removed 2 bases from V and 9 bases from J; junction bases left unmatched: 4. The germline V gene has CDR1 SGHAT and CDR2 FQNNGV. The CDR3 reads CASSLTDRGSYTF. The DNA for the CDR3 is TGTGCCAGCAGCTTAACGGACAGGGGTAGCTACACCTTC.

This rearrangement joins TRBV7-6 to TRBJ2-7; possible D gene TRBD2, 6 bases. The V end lost 4 bases, the J end lost 4 bases, and 17 bases lay between the germline ends. The CDR3 totals 15 residues. Looked up from germline, CDR1 is SGHVS and CDR2 is FNYEAQ. CDR3 sequence: CASSSDLSGAYEQYF. CDR3 nucleotide sequence: TGTGCCAGCAGCTCTGATCTTAGCGGAGCTTACGAGCAGTACTTC.

V gene TRBV4-1 combines with J gene TRBJ2-7; D is unresolved. Germline V gives CDR1 MGHRA, CDR2 YSYEKL. V was trimmed by 3 bases and J by 6 bases, leaving 6 bases between them. The CDR3 spans 11 residues. The CDR3 DNA reads TGCGCCAGCAGCCAGGGCACCGAGCAGTACTTC. This encodes CASSQGTEQYF.

This rearrangement joins TRBV14 to TRBJ1-1; D remains ambiguous. V was shortened by 4 bases and J by 4 bases, with 16 bases between the two germline ends. The CDR3 extends over 15 amino acids. CDR1 is SGHDN and CDR2 is FVKESK in the germline V gene. CDR3 sequence (DNA): TGTGCCAGCAGCCGGAGGGATCGATGGAGCACTGAAGCTTTCTTT. Amino acids: CASSRRDRWSTEAFF.